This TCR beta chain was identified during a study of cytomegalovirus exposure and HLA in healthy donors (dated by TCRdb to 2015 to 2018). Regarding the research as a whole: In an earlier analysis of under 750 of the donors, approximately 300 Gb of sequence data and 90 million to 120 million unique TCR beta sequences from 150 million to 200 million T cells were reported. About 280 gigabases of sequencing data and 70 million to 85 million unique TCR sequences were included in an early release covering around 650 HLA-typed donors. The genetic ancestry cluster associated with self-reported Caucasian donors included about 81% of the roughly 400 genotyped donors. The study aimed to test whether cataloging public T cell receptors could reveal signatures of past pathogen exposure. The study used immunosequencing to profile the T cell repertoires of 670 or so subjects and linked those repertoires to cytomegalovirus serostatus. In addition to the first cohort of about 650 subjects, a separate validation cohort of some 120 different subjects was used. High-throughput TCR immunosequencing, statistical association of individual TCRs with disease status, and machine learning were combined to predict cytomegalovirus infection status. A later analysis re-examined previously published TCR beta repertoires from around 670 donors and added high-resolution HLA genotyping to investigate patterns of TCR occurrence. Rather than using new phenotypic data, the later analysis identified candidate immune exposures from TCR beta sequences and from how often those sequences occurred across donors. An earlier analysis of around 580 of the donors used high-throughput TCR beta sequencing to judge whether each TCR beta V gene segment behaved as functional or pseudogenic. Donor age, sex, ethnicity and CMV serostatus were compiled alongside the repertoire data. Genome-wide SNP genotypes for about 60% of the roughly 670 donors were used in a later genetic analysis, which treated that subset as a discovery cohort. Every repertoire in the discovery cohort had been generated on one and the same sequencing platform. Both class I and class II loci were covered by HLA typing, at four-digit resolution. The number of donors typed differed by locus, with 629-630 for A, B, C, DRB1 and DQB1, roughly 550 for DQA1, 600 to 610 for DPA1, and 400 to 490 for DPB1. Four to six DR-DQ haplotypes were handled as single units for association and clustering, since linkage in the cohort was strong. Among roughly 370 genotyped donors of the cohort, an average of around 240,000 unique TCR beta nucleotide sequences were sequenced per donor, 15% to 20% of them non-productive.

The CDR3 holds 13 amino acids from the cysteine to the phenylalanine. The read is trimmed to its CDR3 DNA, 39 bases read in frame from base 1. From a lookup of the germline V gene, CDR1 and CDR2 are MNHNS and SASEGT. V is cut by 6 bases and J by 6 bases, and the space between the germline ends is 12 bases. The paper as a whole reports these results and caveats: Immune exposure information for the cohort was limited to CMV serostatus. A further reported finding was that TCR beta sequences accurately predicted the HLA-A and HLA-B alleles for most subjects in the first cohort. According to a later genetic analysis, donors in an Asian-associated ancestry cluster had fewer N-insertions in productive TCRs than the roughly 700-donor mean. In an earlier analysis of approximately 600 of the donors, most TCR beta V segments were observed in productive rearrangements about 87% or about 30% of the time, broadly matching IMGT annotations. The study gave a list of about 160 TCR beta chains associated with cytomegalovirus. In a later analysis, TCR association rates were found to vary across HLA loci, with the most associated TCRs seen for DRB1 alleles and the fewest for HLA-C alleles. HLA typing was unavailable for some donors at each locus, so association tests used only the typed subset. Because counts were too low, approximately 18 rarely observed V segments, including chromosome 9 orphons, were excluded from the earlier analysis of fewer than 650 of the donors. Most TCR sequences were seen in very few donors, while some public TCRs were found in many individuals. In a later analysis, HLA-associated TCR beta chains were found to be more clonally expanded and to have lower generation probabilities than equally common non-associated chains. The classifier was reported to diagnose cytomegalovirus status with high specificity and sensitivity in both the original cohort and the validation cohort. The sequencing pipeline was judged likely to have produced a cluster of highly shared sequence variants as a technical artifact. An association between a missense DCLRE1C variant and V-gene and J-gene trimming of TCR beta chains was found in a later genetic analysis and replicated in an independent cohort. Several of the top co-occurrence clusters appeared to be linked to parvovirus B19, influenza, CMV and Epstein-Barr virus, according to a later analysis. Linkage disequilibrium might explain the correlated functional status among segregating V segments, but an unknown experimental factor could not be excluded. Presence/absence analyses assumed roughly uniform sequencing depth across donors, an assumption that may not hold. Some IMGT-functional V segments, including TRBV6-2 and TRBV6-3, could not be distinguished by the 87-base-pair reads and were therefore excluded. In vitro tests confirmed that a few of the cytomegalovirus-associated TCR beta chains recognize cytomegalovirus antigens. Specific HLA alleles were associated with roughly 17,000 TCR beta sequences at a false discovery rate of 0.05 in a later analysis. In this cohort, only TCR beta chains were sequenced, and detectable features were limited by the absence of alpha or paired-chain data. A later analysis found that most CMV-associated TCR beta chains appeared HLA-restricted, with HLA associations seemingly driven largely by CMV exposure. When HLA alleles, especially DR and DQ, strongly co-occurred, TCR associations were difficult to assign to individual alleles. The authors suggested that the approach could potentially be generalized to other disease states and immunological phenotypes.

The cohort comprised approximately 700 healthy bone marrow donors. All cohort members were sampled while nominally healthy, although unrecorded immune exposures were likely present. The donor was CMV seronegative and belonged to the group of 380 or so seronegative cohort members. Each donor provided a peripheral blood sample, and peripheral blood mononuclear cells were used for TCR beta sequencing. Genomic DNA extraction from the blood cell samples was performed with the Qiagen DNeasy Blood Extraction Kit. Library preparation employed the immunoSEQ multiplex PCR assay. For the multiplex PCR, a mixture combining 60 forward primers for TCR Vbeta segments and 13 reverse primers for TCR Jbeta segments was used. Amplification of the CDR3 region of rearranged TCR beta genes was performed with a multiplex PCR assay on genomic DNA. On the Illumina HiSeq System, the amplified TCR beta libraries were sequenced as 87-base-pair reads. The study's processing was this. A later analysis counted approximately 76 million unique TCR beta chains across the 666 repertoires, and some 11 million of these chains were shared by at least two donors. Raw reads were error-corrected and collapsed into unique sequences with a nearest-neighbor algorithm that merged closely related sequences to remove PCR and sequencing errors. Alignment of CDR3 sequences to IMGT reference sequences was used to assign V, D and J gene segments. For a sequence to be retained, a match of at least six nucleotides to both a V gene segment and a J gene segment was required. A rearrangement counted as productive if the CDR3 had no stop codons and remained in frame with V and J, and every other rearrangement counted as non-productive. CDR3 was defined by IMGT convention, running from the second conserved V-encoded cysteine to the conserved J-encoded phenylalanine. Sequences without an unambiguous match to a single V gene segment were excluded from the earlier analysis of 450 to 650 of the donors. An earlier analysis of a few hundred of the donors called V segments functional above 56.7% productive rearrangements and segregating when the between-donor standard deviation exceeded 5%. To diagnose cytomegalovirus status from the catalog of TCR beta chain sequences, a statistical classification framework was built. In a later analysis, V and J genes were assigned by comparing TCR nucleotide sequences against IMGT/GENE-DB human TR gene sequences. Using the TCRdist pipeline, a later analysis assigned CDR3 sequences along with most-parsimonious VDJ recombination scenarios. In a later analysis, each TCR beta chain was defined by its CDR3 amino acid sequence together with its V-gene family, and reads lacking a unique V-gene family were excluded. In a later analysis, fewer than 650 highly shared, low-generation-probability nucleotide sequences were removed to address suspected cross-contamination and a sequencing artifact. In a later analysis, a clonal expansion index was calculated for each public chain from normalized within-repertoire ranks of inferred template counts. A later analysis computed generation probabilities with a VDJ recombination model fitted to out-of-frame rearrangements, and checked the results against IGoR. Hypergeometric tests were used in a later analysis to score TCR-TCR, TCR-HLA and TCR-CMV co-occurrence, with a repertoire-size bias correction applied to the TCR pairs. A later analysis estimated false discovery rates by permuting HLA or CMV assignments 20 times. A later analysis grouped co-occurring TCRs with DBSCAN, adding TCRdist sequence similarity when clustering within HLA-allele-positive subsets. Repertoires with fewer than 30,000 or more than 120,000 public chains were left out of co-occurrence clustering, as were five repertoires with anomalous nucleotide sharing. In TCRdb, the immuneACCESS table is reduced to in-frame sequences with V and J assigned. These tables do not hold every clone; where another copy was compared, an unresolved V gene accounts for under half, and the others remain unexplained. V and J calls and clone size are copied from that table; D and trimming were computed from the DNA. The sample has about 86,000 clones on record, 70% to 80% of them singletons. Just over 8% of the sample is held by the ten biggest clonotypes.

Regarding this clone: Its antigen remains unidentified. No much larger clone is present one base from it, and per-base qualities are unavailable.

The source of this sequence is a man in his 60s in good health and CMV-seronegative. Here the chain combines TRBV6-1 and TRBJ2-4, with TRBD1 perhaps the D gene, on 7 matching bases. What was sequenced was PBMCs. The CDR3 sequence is CASRAGQLNIQYF. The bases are TGTGCCAGCAGGGCGGGACAGTTAAACATTCAGTACTTC.